Presented here are 26 T cell receptor beta chains from one specimen sequenced in a study of radiation and T cells in renal cell carcinoma. Time point reported: baseline pretreatment blood. Treatment meaning: 15 Gy SBRT to primary tumor, nephrectomy 4 weeks later. Clones were sequenced by immunoSEQ multiplex PCR, and TCRdb holds only the in-frame ones, with some missing. The profile shows approximately 140,000 clones, around 90% of them singletons. The input for sequencing was blood, taken from a patient whose treatment included radiotherapy and nephrectomy. These receptors came from a woman aged 65 to 85 with renal cell carcinoma.

The chain recombines TRBV5-6 with TRBJ1-1; 11 bases match TRBD1. The CDR3 is 17 residues long. CDR1 is SGHDT, CDR2 YYEEEE, per germline. Germline trimming cut 1 base from V and 4 bases from J; bases unmatched to any gene: 9. The DNA for the CDR3 is TGTGCCAGCAGCTTGACCGGACAGGGGGCCGTAGGCACTGAAGCTTTCTTT. Its protein product is CASSLTGQGAVGTEAFF.

The chain recombines TRBV9 with TRBJ2-7; D gene ambiguous. The CDR3 extends over 15 amino acids. V was pared by 0 bases and J by 2 bases, with 12 bases between. Per germline, CDR1 SGDLS and CDR2 YYNGEE. Here the CDR3 DNA reads TGTGCCAGCAGCGTAGAGGCAGTAGATCCCTACGAGCAGTACTTC. Translating it yields CASSVEAVDPYEQYF.

This clone has just a few counts. The rearrangement uses TRBV11-2 and TRBJ1-1; no clear D gene. V was trimmed by 2 bases and J by 0 bases, leaving 10 bases between them. This CDR3 is 15 amino acids long. The V gene's germline CDR1 is SGHAT and CDR2 FQNNGV. CDR3 DNA: TGTGCCAGCAGCTTATTGGCACGCATGAACACTGAAGCTTTCTTT. The encoded protein is CASSLLARMNTEAFF.

CDR3 coding DNA: TGTGCCAGCAGCTTTCCGAGCAGGGTGGAGACCCAGTACTTC. This translates into CASSFPSRVETQYF. The rearrangement links TRBV7-2 to TRBJ2-5, with D possibly TRBD1 on 5 matching bases. Trimming pared 3 bases from V and 5 bases from J, leaving 13 bases between. This CDR3 region has 14 residues. Germline assignment: CDR1 SGHTA and CDR2 FQGNSA. The whole variable domain, filled in from reference TRBV7-2 and TRBJ2-5, reads GAGVSQSPSNKVTEKGKDVELRCDPISGHTALYWYRQSLGQGLEFLIYFQGNSAPDKSGLPSDRFSAERTGGSVSTLTIQRTQQEDSAVYLCASSFPSRVETQYFGPGTRLLVL.

This chain links TRBV7-2 with TRBJ2-2, with TRBD2 matching 11 bases. CDR3 length: 16 residues. Germline V gene data show CDR1 as SGHTA and CDR2 as FQGNSA. J was trimmed by 6 bases and V by 2 bases; bases with no gene match: 5. CDR3 loop: CASSLPSGGPPGELFF. In nucleotides, the CDR3 is TGTGCCAGCAGCTTACCTAGCGGGGGGCCTCCCGGGGAGCTGTTTTTT.

The chain uses TRBV19 and TRBJ1-2; 10 bases map to TRBD1. This CDR3 is built from 13 residues. Losses at the gene ends were 7 bases for V and 8 bases for J; bases not matched to a gene: 7. CDR1 is LNHDA, CDR2 SQIVND, per germline (reference sequence). For the CDR3, the DNA is TGTGCCAGTAAAATCGGGACAGGGGACGGCTACACCTTC. Residues: CASKIGTGDGYTF.

CDR3 loop: CASSLDGPYGYTF. CDR3 coding DNA: TGTGCCAGCAGCTTAGATGGTCCCTATGGCTACACCTTC. V usage is TRBV7-2 and J usage is TRBJ1-2; the D is unclear. Trimming stripped 1 base from V and 4 bases from J, with 7 bases between. The CDR3 covers 13 residues. Germline-derived CDR1 and CDR2 are SGHTA and FQGNSA.

The V call is TRBV9, the J call TRBJ2-1; D is perhaps TRBD1 (5 bases). The CDR3 sequence is 15 residues long. Looked up from germline, CDR1 is SGDLS and CDR2 is YYNGEE. V was shortened by 2 bases and J by 5 bases, with 14 bases between the two germline ends. CDR3 region: CASSVSAGLDNEQFF. The CDR3 DNA is TGTGCCAGCAGCGTCTCGGCAGGGTTGGACAATGAGCAGTTCTTC. Full variable domain (rest looked up from reference TRBV9 and TRBJ2-1): DSGVTQTPKHLITATGQRVTLRCSPRSGDLSVYWYQQSLDQGLQFLIQYYNGEERAKGNILERFSAQQFPDLHSELNLSSLELGDSALYFCASSVSAGLDNEQFFGPGTRLTVL.

This clone appeared once. The chain uses TRBV29-1 and TRBJ2-7, with a possible D match to TRBD1 (5 bases). CDR1 and CDR2 from the germline V gene are SQVTM and ANQGSEA. V lost 6 bases and J 2 bases, leaving 14 bases between the germline ends. The CDR3 extends over 13 amino acids. CDR3 in DNA: TGCAGCGTCCGTAAGGGGCCCGCCTACGAGCAGTACTTC. It encodes CSVRKGPAYEQYF.

This clone was recorded only once. The V and J genes are TRBV25-1 and TRBJ2-7; tentatively, D is TRBD1 or TRBD2 (5 bases each). CDR3 length: 16 amino acids. Trimming left V 3 bases short and J 3 bases short, with 18 bases between. Germline CDR1 and CDR2: MGHDK and SYGVNS. Here the CDR3 reads CASSELGEGANYEQYF. The CDR3 DNA is TGTGCCAGCAGTGAGCTCGGGGAAGGGGCGAACTACGAGCAGTACTTC.

V and J are TRBV27 and TRBJ1-1; TRBD1 is a possible D gene (5 bases). Looked up from germline, CDR1 is MNHEY and CDR2 is SMNVEV (reference sequence). Trimming cost V 6 bases and J 4 bases, with 18 bases left between them. CDR3 length: 15 amino acids. Here the CDR3 reads CASRSFITGTTEAFF. The DNA for the CDR3 is TGTGCCAGCAGGTCCTTTATTACAGGAACCACTGAAGCTTTCTTT.

CDR3 protein: CASSLVTVQDRVTTEAFF. The DNA of the CDR3 is TGTGCCAGCAGCTTGGTCACGGTTCAGGACAGGGTGACCACTGAAGCTTTCTTT. The J gene is TRBJ1-1, the V gene TRBV5-8; TRBD1 matches at 8 bases. The junction had 14 bases not matched to a gene; V was cut back by 0 bases and J by 4 bases. This CDR3 has 18 residues. CDR1 is SGHTS, CDR2 YDEGEE, per germline. The full variable domain, completed using reference TRBV5-8 and TRBJ1-1, is EAGVTQSPTHLIKTRGQQATLRCSPISGHTSVYWYQQALGLGLQFLLWYDEGEERNRGNFPPRFSGRQFPNYSSELNVNALELEDSALYLCASSLVTVQDRVTTEAFFGQGTRLTVV.

This clone was picked up one time. The chain uses TRBV10-1 and TRBJ1-2, with TRBD1 as a possible D gene (5 bases). Germline CDR1 is WNHNN and CDR2 is SYGVQD (reference sequence). The CDR3 runs 17 residues. V was trimmed by 2 bases and J by 5 bases, leaving 21 bases between them. The CDR3, as DNA: TGCGCCAGCAGTGAGGCCTCAGGGAACGGGGAAAAATATGGCTACACCTTC. As protein: CASSEASGNGEKYGYTF.

The chain is built from TRBV5-6 and TRBJ2-5; 7 bases match TRBD2. CDR1 is SGHDT, CDR2 YYEEEE, per germline. This CDR3 is 14 amino acids long. Germline trimming cut 6 bases from V and 1 base from J; bases unmatched to any gene: 6. The DNA for the CDR3 is TGTGCCAGCACCGAGCGGGGAATCCAAGAGACCCAGTACTTC. Amino acids: CASTERGIQETQYF.

The CDR3 here is CASSWTSGATDTQYF. The CDR3 bases are TGCGCCAGCAGCTGGACTAGCGGGGCCACAGATACGCAGTATTTT. This chain joins TRBV5-1 and TRBJ2-3, with 12 positions matching TRBD2. Germline loops: CDR1 SGHRS, CDR2 YFSETQ. J gave up 2 bases and V 3 bases, and 1 base lay outside the gene matches. The CDR3 is made up of 15 amino acids.

This clone was recorded a few times. This chain connects TRBV18 to TRBJ1-1; 8 bases map to TRBD1. The CDR3 length is 13 residues. Germline CDR1 and CDR2: KGHSH and LQKENI. V was clipped by 10 bases and J by 5 bases; unmatched bases: 9. CDR3 in DNA: TGTGCCACCCAGACAGGGGAGAGAACTGAAGCTTTCTTT. This sequence encodes CATQTGERTEAFF.

The chain recombines TRBV5-4 with TRBJ2-4; D not certain. The CDR3 has 13 amino acids. The germline CDR1 and CDR2 sequences are SGHNT and YYREEE (reference sequence). Trimming left V 2 bases short and J 8 bases short, with 11 bases between. The CDR3 loop reads CASSFDHQDIQYF. The CDR3 region has the DNA TGTGCCAGCAGCTTCGATCACCAGGACATTCAGTACTTC. Combining the CDR3 with reference TRBV5-4 and TRBJ2-4 gives the whole variable domain ETGVTQSPTHLIKTRGQQVTLRCSSQSGHNTVSWYQQALGQGPQFIFQYYREEENGRGNFPPRFSGLQFPNYSSELNVNALELDDSALYLCASSFDHQDIQYFGAGTRLSVL.

The gene calls are TRBV2 and TRBJ2-7, with D perhaps TRBD1 (5 bases). Germline lookup yields CDR1 SNHLY and CDR2 FYNNEI. The CDR3 has 13 amino acids. The ends were cut back, 5 bases at V and 1 base at J, with 9 bases in the middle. The CDR3 nucleotides are TGTGCCAGCAGTAAGACAGCGTCCTACGAGCAGTACTTC. It yields the protein CASSKTASYEQYF.

The chain uses TRBV4-1 and TRBJ1-2; no reliable D call. From germline, CDR1 is MGHRA and CDR2 YSYEKL. This CDR3 spans 13 amino acids. V was pared by 1 base and J by 4 bases, with 7 bases between. The CDR3 sequence: CASSQGNSYGYTF. In DNA form, the CDR3 reads TGCGCCAGCAGCCAAGGTAACAGCTATGGCTACACCTTC.

This clone was seen once. The chain combines TRBV5-1 with TRBJ2-5; 14 positions agree with TRBD2. CDR1 SGHRS and CDR2 YFSETQ come from the germline V gene. The CDR3 is 16 amino acids. The V segment lost 0 bases and the J segment 6 bases; nucleotides outside the gene matches: 4. DNA for the CDR3: TGCGCCAGCAGCTTGGCCGGGACTAGCGGGGGAAAGACCCAGTACTTC. It translates to CASSLAGTSGGKTQYF.

Written as DNA, the CDR3 is TGTGCCAGCCGGAGGAGGACTAACAATGAGCAGTTCTTC. Translated, it gives CASRRRTNNEQFF. The chain recombines TRBV2 with TRBJ2-1; tentative D call: TRBD2 (6 bases). The V gene lost 8 bases and the J gene lost 5 bases, with 13 bases spanning the gap. This CDR3 comprises 13 residues. Germline V gives CDR1 SNHLY, CDR2 FYNNEI.

The chain couples TRBV7-9 to TRBJ1-1; the D gene is possibly TRBD1 (6 bases). V lost 2 bases and J 5 bases, leaving 12 bases between the germline ends. The CDR3 sequence is 14 residues long. Germline values: CDR1 SEHNR, CDR2 FQNEAQ (reference sequence). The CDR3 spells CASSLRTQGTEAFF. The DNA for the CDR3 is TGTGCCAGCAGCTTAAGGACGCAGGGGACTGAAGCTTTCTTT.

CDR3 nucleotide sequence: TGTGCCAGCAGCCCACAGACCTCTGGGGCCAACGTCCTGACTTTC. Residues: CASSPQTSGANVLTF. The V gene is TRBV7-9, the J gene TRBJ2-6; D gene uncertain. This CDR3 spans 15 amino acids. Per the germline V gene, CDR1 is SEHNR and CDR2 is FQNEAQ (reference sequence). V lost 5 bases and J lost 0, with 8 bases in between.

This clone appeared a few times. The chain has TRBV27 and TRBJ1-4; D is unclear. This CDR3 contains 13 residues. CDR1 is MNHEY, CDR2 SMNVEV, per germline (reference sequence). Trimming left V 6 bases short and J 5 bases short, with 10 bases between. The CDR3 here is CASSPAGNEKLFF. For the CDR3, the DNA is TGTGCCAGCAGCCCAGCGGGGAATGAAAAACTGTTTTTT.

This chain links TRBV20-1 with TRBJ1-2; D not resolved. Germline V gene sequence: CDR1 DFQATT, CDR2 SNEGSKA (reference sequence). The CDR3 is 11 amino acids. V dropped 6 bases and J dropped 5 bases, with 10 bases sitting between them. The CDR3 loop reads CSAPGFYGYTF. The CDR3 bases are TGCAGTGCCCCGGGATTTTATGGCTACACCTTC.

The chain carries TRBV27 and TRBJ1-2; D may be TRBD1 (6 bases). CDR3 length: 12 amino acids. CDR1 MNHEY and CDR2 SMNVEV come from the germline V gene (reference sequence). Trimming pared 5 bases from V and 3 bases from J, leaving 7 bases between. Here the CDR3 DNA reads TGTGCCAGCAGTCCAGGGGACTATGGCTACACCTTC. Translated, it gives CASSPGDYGYTF.